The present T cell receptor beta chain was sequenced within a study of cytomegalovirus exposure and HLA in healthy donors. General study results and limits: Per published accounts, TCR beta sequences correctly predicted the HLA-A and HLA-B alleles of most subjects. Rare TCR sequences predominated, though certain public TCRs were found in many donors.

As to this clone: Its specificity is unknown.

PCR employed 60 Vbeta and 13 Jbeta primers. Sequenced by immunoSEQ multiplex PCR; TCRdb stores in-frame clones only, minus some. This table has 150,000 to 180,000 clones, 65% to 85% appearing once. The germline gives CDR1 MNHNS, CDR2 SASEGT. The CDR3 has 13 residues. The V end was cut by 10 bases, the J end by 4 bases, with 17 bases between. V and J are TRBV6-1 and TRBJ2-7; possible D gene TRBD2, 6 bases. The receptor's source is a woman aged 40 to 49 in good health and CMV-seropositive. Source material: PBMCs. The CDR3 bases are TGTGCCACCCGACTAGGGGAACAGTACGAGCAGTACTTC. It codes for CATRLGEQYEQYF.